This T cell receptor beta chain was identified during a study of cytomegalovirus exposure and HLA in healthy donors. PCR amplification relied on 60 Vbeta primers (plus 13 Jbeta primers). Sequenced by immunoSEQ multiplex PCR; TCRdb stores in-frame clones only, minus some. This sample yields 220,000 or so clones, of which around 75% are seen a single time; roughly 1.9% belongs to the top ten. Looked up from germline, CDR1 is MNHEY and CDR2 is SVGAGI. This CDR3 is built from 13 residues. V was shortened by 6 bases and J by 6 bases, with 14 bases between the two germline ends. This sequence was found in a woman aged 25 to 39 in good health and CMV-seronegative. The chain couples TRBV6-5 to TRBJ1-1; D unresolved. Source material: PBMCs. DNA of the CDR3: TGTGCCAGCAGATATCCGATGGACTCTGAAGCTTTCTTT. It translates to CASRYPMDSEAFF.